This T cell receptor beta chain originates from a study of regulatory T cells in long-lasting Graves disease. The V end was cut by 2 bases, the J end by 2 bases, with 4 bases between. This CDR3 has 12 residues. Germline-derived CDR1 and CDR2 are SGHVS and FQNEAQ. Time point in this sample: persistent/refractory GD, antithyroid drugs over 5 years with positive TRAb. Researchers made the TCR library from RNA that was extracted from PBMCs. General study findings and limits: TCR diversity was lower in persistent Graves' patients than in newly diagnosed ones.

HTBI primers from iRepertoire and Arm-PCR of CDR3 regions yielded the TCR beta libraries. TCRdb reprocessed the multiplex PCR reads via MiXCR and lists one record per CDR3 protein. Here the sample spans approximately 360,000 distinct CDR3 sequences, around 23% being singletons. This clonotype was seen repeatedly, ten times or more. The antigen is undetermined. The sample in question was peripheral blood mononuclear cells (PBMCs), obtained when the disease was refractory, from a patient treated with antithyroid drugs. The V and J genes are TRBV7-8 and TRBJ2-7; unclear D gene. The receptor was isolated from a woman between 35 and 50 years old with Graves disease. For the CDR3, the DNA is TGTGCCAGCAGCTTAACCACCTACGAGCAGTACTTC. Translation gives CASSLTTYEQYF.